The T cell receptor (beta chain) described here comes from a study of cytomegalovirus exposure and HLA in healthy donors. Vbeta (60) and Jbeta (13) primers were used in the PCR. Assay: immunoSEQ multiplex PCR; the TCRdb copy retains only in-frame clones and omits some. Of about 100,000 clones in the sample, more than 60% are singletons; the top ten hold 6.5% to 8%. Regarding the study as a whole: Highly shared sequence variants in one cluster were likely a sequencing artifact. Association of a missense DCLRE1C variant with TCR beta V- and J-gene trimming was reported in a later analysis.

Remarks on this clone: Antigen specificity is unknown.

The CDR3 is 14 amino acids. V shed 4 bases and J shed 2 bases, with 11 bases lying between them. Per germline, CDR1 SEHNR and CDR2 FQNEAQ (reference sequence). The sequencing input was PBMCs. The source of this sequence is a man aged 50 to 59 in good health and CMV-seropositive. This sequence joins TRBV7-9 and TRBJ1-1; weak D call: TRBD1 (6 bases). The CDR3 DNA sequence: TGTGCCAGCAGCTCTGGGACACCCAACACTGAAGCTTTCTTT. This gives the protein CASSSGTPNTEAFF.